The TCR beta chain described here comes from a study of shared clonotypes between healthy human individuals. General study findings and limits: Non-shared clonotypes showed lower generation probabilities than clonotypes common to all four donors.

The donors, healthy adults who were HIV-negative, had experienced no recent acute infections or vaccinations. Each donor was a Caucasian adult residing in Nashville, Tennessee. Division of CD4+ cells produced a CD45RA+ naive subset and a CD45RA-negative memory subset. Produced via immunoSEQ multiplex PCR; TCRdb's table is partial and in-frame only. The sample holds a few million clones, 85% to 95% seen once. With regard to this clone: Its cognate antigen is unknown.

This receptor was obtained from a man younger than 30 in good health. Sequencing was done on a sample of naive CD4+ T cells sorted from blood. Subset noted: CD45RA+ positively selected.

The CDR3 region is CASSLSPGGLETQYF. The CDR3 coding sequence is TGCGCCAGCAGCTTGTCTCCGGGAGGGTTAGAGACCCAGTACTTC. The chain is built from TRBV5-1 and TRBJ2-5; 8 bases match TRBD2. In germline, CDR1 is SGHRS, CDR2 YFSETQ. The junction had 6 bases not matched to a gene; V was cut back by 1 base and J by 4 bases. The CDR3 has 15 amino acids.